This TCR beta chain was identified in a study of CD8 T cells in Susac syndrome. The individuals used as controls were healthy donors who had been matched for both age and sex. When the RNA was reverse transcribed, random hexamers were used with an input of 0.5 to 1 ug. Amplification of the TCR beta CDR3 was carried out by immunoSEQ multiplex PCR, which spanned a total of 54 Vbeta and 13 Jbeta segments. TCRdb redid the calling of the immunoSEQ multiplex PCR reads with MiXCR, one entry per CDR3 protein. The data hold around 150,000 distinct CDR3 sequences, with roughly 93% observed a single time. Trimming removed 1 base from V and 4 bases from J, with 13 bases in between. The CDR3 sequence is 14 residues long. Germline lookup yields CDR1 SQVTM and CDR2 ANQGSEA.

The specimen was CD4+ T cells from PBMCs. The sequence came from a human donor in good health. The J gene is TRBJ1-2, the V gene TRBV29-1; no firm D call. CDR3 sequence reads: CSVEAEEGVYGYTF. DNA for the CDR3: TGCAGCGTTGAAGCCGAGGAAGGCGTCTATGGCTACACCTTC.